This TCR beta chain was sequenced in a study of cytomegalovirus exposure and HLA in healthy donors. The study, taken as a whole, reports: Some public TCRs appeared in many individuals, while most sequences were rare. The authors enumerated roughly 180 TCR beta chains as linked to cytomegalovirus.

Concerning this clone: The antigen remains unidentified.

The protocol was immunoSEQ multiplex PCR, while the TCRdb copy is restricted to in-frame clones and leaves out a portion. The sample consists of about 140,000 clones, 80% to 90% of them appearing once. Sequencing input: PBMCs. The receptor comes from a man aged 18 to 35 in good health and CMV-seropositive.

Here the CDR3 reads CASSLITYEQYF. Here the CDR3 DNA reads TGTGCCAGCAGTCTAATAACCTACGAGCAGTACTTC. The chain uses TRBV28 and TRBJ2-7; D unclear. V was shortened by 5 bases and J by 2 bases, with 7 bases between the two germline ends. This CDR3 comprises 12 residues. Germline V gene lookup returns CDR1 MDHEN and CDR2 SYDVKM.